This entry concerns a single T cell receptor beta chain. The table lists this clonotype with many counts. Its specific antigen is unknown. A read error may account for a junction end that differs from germline. The data were produced on an Illumina NovaSeq 6000. Using 5'RACE with constant-segment primers, TCRalpha and TCRbeta cDNA libraries were constructed, with sample barcodes and unique molecular identifiers added in the process. RNA was extracted from every sample with Trizol reagent. Amplification of the libraries took two PCR steps, and the second step added a second sample barcode plus Illumina TruSeq adapters. Sequencing of libraries was performed on an Illumina NovaSeq with 2 x 150 bp paired-end reads. The authors' analysis ran thus. The reads were demultiplexed and collapsed into UMI-guided consensus sequences using migec v1.2.7. Using mixcr v2.1.11, UMI consensuses were aligned to TRA and TRB V and J templates and then assembled into clonotypes. Expanded or contracted clonotypes were those called significant by both edgeR and NoisET, with noise models trained on biological replicates. edgeR calls used a false discovery rate-adjusted p below 0.01 and a log2 fold-change threshold of 1. PCA with hierarchical clustering of max-normalized trajectories of the 1000 most abundant clonotypes was used as exploratory dynamics analysis. The CD4 or CD8 phenotype of responding clones was assigned using the separately sequenced CD4+ and CD8+ repertoires. The public reads were reanalyzed by TCRdb: fastp trimming at Q25, MiXCR alignment, in-frame beta chains only. When rows share a CDR3 protein, they turn into one entry using the most common DNA and genes. These V and J calls derive from TCRdb rather than the authors' analysis. The sample records fewer than 350,000 distinct CDR3 sequences, approximately 18% of which are singletons. Approximately 22% of the sample is taken by the ten largest.

Ficoll-Paque density gradient centrifugation was used to isolate PBMCs. This sample was taken from a study of T-cell memory formation after mild COVID-19 (dated by TCRdb to the early 2020s). Regarding the study in general: TCR sequence clusters from the two donors were largely donor specific. In a couple of donors, T-cell clones that expanded and contracted after mild COVID-19 were followed by sequencing TCRalpha and TCRbeta repertoires longitudinally. Two young, previously healthy adult volunteers made up the cohort, one male and one female. Overall study results and their limits: Some responding clones were found in pre-infection memory, which suggests that pre-existing cross-reactive memory T cells took part in the SARS-CoV-2 response. Contracting CD4+ clones were found mainly in CM and EM memory subsets, while CD8+ clones were enriched in EMRA. Clones that contracted from day 15 to 85 showed balanced CD4/CD8 phenotypes, whereas a second wave of clones that expanded from day 15 to 37 leaned towards CD4+. Only a couple of mild cases were covered by the study, and larger cohorts that include severe cases with pre-infection samples were considered necessary. SARS-CoV-2 specificity was not confirmed for the second-wave clones peaking on day 37.

This TCR was recovered from a man aged 18 to 30 who had mild COVID-19 (a few samples of this study predate the infection). The sample titles of this study are shuffled in the database, so cell type and time point are left out; the donor was told from shared clones. Sequencing was done on a sample of PBMCs or a T cell subset sorted from them (not recorded which).

The CDR3 region: CASSLGDSQETQYF. The DNA sequence is TGTGCCAGCAGCTTGGGGGACAGCCAAGAGACCCAGTACTTC. The receptor chain draws on TRBV5-1 and TRBJ2-5; 7 central nucleotides agree with TRBD1. The CDR3 runs 14 amino acids, cysteine and phenylalanine included. Only the CDR3 part of the read is kept: 42 bases, read in frame from the first base. The germline V gene supplies CDR1 SGHRS and CDR2 YFSETQ.